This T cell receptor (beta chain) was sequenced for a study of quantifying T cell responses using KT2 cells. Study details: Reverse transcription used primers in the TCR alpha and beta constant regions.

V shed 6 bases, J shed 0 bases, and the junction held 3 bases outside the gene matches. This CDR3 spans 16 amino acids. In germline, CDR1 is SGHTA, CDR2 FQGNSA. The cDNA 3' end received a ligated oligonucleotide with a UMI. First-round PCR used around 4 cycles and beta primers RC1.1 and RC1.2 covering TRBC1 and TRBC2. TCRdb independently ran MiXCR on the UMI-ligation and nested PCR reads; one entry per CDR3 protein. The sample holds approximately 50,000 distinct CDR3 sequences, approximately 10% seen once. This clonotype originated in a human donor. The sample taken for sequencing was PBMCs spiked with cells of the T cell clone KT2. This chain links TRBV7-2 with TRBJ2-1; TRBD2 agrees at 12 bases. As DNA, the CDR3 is TGTGCCAGCAGTCGGACTAGCGGGGTCTCCTACAATGAGCAGTTCTTC. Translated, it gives CASSRTSGVSYNEQFF.